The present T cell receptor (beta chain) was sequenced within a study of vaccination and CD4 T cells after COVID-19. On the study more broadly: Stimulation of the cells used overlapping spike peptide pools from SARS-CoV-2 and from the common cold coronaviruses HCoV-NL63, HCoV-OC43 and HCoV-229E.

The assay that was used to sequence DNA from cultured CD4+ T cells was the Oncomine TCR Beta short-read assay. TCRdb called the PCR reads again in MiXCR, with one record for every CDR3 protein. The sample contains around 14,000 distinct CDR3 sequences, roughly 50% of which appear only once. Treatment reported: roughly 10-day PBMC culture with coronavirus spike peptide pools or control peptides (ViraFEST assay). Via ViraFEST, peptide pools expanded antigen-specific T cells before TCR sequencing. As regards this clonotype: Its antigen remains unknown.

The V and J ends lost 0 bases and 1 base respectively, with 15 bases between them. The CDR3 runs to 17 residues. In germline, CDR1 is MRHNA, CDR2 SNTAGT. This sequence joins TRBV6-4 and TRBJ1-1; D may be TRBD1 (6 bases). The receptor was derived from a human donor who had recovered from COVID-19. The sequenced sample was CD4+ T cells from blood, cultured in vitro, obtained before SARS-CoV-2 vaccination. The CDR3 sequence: CASSDSTGTFGNTEAFF. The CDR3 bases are TGTGCCAGCAGTGACTCTACAGGGACGTTTGGGAACACTGAAGCTTTCTTT.